This T cell receptor (beta chain) was recorded in a study of Ad26.COV2.S vaccination and SARS-CoV-2 variants. As for the study in general: Doses of Ad26.COV2.S were injected into muscle once or twice, 56 days apart.

TCRdb keeps only in-frame clones here, not all; method: immunoSEQ multiplex PCR. The top ten clones hold about 8% of a sample with a few hundred thousand clones, roughly 80% of them seen once. The treatment was: some 20 received Ad26.COV2.S at low or high dose, single or two shots; several received placebo; per-sample allocation not given. Samples were taken on day 63 after the first vaccine or placebo injection. The CDR3 sequence is 15 residues long. With 5 bases clipped from V and 8 bases from J, the junction kept 9 bases outside the gene matches. Looked up from germline, CDR1 is MGHRA and CDR2 is YSYEKL.

The specimen was peripheral blood, collected in a trial of Ad26.COV2.S vaccine versus placebo. The chain recombines TRBV4-1 with TRBJ2-1; 10 nucleotides line up with TRBD1. The receptor's source is a person between 18 and 65 years old who received the Ad26.COV2.S COVID-19 vaccine or a placebo. The chain's CDR3 is CASSSRDRGIDEQFF. CDR3 coding DNA: TGCGCCAGCAGCTCCCGGGACAGGGGTATCGATGAGCAGTTCTTC.